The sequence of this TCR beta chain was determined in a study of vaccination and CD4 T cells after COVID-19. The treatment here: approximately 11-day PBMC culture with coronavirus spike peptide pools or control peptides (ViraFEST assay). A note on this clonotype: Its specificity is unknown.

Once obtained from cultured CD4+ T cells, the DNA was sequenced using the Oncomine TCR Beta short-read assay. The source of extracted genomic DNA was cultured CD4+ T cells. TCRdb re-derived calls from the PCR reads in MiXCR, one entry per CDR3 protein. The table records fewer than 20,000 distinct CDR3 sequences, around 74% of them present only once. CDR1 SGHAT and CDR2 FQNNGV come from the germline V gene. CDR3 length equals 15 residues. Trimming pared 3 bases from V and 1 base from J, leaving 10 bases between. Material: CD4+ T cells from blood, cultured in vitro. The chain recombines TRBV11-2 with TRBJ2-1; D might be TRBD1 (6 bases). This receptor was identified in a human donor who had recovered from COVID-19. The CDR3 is CASSFYRASYNEQFF. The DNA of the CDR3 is TGTGCCAGCAGCTTCTACAGGGCGTCCTACAATGAGCAGTTCTTC.